This TCR beta chain originates from a study of Ad26.COV2.S vaccination and SARS-CoV-2 variants. For the study at large: Of the COV1001 trial arms, the Ad26.COV2.S arm included the donor. Administration of Ad26.COV2.S was intramuscular, either once or twice 56 days apart.

Concerning this clone itself: The antigen is unknown.

Study-wide results and caveats: Spike-specific responses of CD8+ and CD4+ T cells were reported to display substantial breadth after vaccination.

Sample treatment: about 20 received Ad26.COV2.S at low or high dose, single or two shots; roughly 5 received placebo; per-sample allocation not given. Sampling occurred on day 63 after the first vaccine or placebo injection. CDR3 length equals 16 residues. V dropped 4 bases and J dropped 2; count of bases not matched to a gene: 5. From germline, CDR1 is SGHDT and CDR2 YYEEEE. Here immunoSEQ multiplex PCR was the method, and the copy in TCRdb shows in-frame clones only, minus some. The sample lists hundreds of thousands of clones, 89% occurring once. V usage is TRBV5-6 and J usage is TRBJ2-1; 11 bases match TRBD2. This TCR came from a person between 18 and 65 years old who received the Ad26.COV2.S COVID-19 vaccine or a placebo. The sequences come from peripheral blood, collected in a trial of Ad26.COV2.S vaccine versus placebo. CDR3 sequence (DNA): TGTGCCAGCAGCAGGGGACTAGCGGTTCCCTACAATGAGCAGTTCTTC. Protein product: CASSRGLAVPYNEQFF.